These T cell receptor beta chains were read from a single sample in a study of blood T cell dynamics during melanoma immunotherapy. The repertoire was sequenced with immunoSEQ multiplex PCR; TCRdb's copy has only in-frame clones and lacks some. The sample shows 8,500 to 10,000 clones, about 90% of them seen only once. This specimen was blood, taken from a patient treated with checkpoint blockade. The source is a human donor with melanoma. Each CDR3 is given with its conserved first and last residue. D genes are given only for firm matches. Size is omitted from some rows. Given values are once, few, many or a class for expanded clones.

d_gene: NA
j_gene: TRBJ2-1
v_gene: TRBV11-2
abundance: NA
CDR3nt: TGTGCCAGCAGCCCATGGGGGAATGAGCAGTTCTTC
CDR3aa: CASSPWGNEQFF

d_gene: NA
j_gene: TRBJ2-3
v_gene: TRBV2
abundance: NA
CDR3nt: TGTGCCAGCAGGTTGTGGGGTAGCACAGATACGCAGTATTTT
CDR3aa: CASRLWGSTDTQYF

d_gene: TRBD2
j_gene: TRBJ2-1
v_gene: TRBV11-2
abundance: NA
CDR3nt: TGTGCCAGCAGCACTGGGACTAGCGGGGGGGACTACAATGAGCAGTTCTTC
CDR3aa: CASSTGTSGGDYNEQFF

d_gene: NA
j_gene: TRBJ2-5
v_gene: TRBV4-1
abundance: NA
CDR3nt: TGCGCCAGCAGCCAAGGGCCTCAGCCTGGAGAGACCCAGTACTTC
CDR3aa: CASSQGPQPGETQYF

d_gene: NA
j_gene: TRBJ2-2
v_gene: TRBV5-6
abundance: NA
CDR3nt: TGTGCCAGCAGCTTGCCGTCGGAGGGCGGGGAGCTGTTTTTT
CDR3aa: CASSLPSEGGELFF

d_gene: NA
j_gene: TRBJ2-7
v_gene: TRBV6-5
abundance: NA
CDR3nt: TGTGCCAGCACCGACCGCGCCTACGAGCAGTACTTC
CDR3aa: CASTDRAYEQYF

d_gene: NA
j_gene: TRBJ1-2
v_gene: TRBV5-6
abundance: NA
CDR3nt: TGTGCCAGCAGCCCCGGGACTCCGACCCTCTATGGCTACACCTTC
CDR3aa: CASSPGTPTLYGYTF

d_gene: NA
j_gene: TRBJ1-6
v_gene: TRBV5-4
abundance: few
CDR3nt: TGTGCCAGCAGCCCATATTCGGGCTACAGGAATTCACCCCTCCACTTT
CDR3aa: CASSPYSGYRNSPLHF

d_gene: NA
j_gene: TRBJ1-3
v_gene: TRBV7-9
abundance: NA
CDR3nt: TGTGCCAGCAGCTTAGGGGCCAACACCATATATTTT
CDR3aa: CASSLGANTIYF

d_gene: NA
j_gene: TRBJ1-6
v_gene: TRBV25-1
abundance: NA
CDR3nt: TGTGCCAGCAGTGAAGGAGGCAGTTCACCCCTCCACTTT
CDR3aa: CASSEGGSSPLHF

d_gene: TRBD1
j_gene: TRBJ1-2
v_gene: TRBV27
abundance: NA
CDR3nt: TGTGCCAGCAGTTTCCCCCGGGACAGGGGGGGCTATGGCTACACCTTC
CDR3aa: CASSFPRDRGGYGYTF

d_gene: NA
j_gene: TRBJ1-1
v_gene: TRBV7-9
abundance: NA
CDR3nt: TGTGCCAGCAGCTTAGGTCGGCTAATGAACACTGAAGCTTTCTTT
CDR3aa: CASSLGRLMNTEAFF

d_gene: NA
j_gene: TRBJ2-1
v_gene: TRBV6-5
abundance: NA
CDR3nt: TGTGCCAGCAGTTACGGACCGGGACAGCAGTTCTTC
CDR3aa: CASSYGPGQQFF

d_gene: NA
j_gene: TRBJ2-5
v_gene: TRBV7-9
abundance: NA
CDR3nt: TGTGCCAGCAGCTTTGGGCTAGCAGTTCAAGAGACCCAGTACTTC
CDR3aa: CASSFGLAVQETQYF

d_gene: NA
j_gene: TRBJ2-7
v_gene: TRBV2
abundance: NA
CDR3nt: TGTGCCAGCAGGGCGAGGGCGCTGGAAGCCGGCGAGCAGTACTTC
CDR3aa: CASRARALEAGEQYF

d_gene: TRBD1
j_gene: TRBJ2-1
v_gene: TRBV27
abundance: NA
CDR3nt: TGTGCCAGCAGTTTACTCCTGGCAGGGGGCCTATATGAGCAGTTCTTC
CDR3aa: CASSLLLAGGLYEQFF

d_gene: TRBD2
j_gene: TRBJ2-2
v_gene: TRBV2
abundance: NA
CDR3nt: TGTGCCAGCAGTGGTCGCTCTAGCGGGAACTCCGGGGAGCTGTTTTTT
CDR3aa: CASSGRSSGNSGELFF

d_gene: TRBD2
j_gene: TRBJ2-7
v_gene: TRBV2
abundance: NA
CDR3nt: TGTGCCAGCAGTCCTGCTAGCGGGACCGGTTACGAGCAGTACTTC
CDR3aa: CASSPASGTGYEQYF

d_gene: NA
j_gene: TRBJ1-1
v_gene: TRBV28
abundance: NA
CDR3nt: TGTGCCAGCAGTTTGGTGGGCCGAATGAACACTGAAGCTTTCTTT
CDR3aa: CASSLVGRMNTEAFF

d_gene: NA
j_gene: TRBJ1-1
v_gene: TRBV6-6
abundance: NA
CDR3nt: TGTGCCAGCAGTTACTCGGAGGGGATGAACACTGAAGCTTTCTTT
CDR3aa: CASSYSEGMNTEAFF

d_gene: NA
j_gene: TRBJ2-1
v_gene: TRBV19
abundance: NA
CDR3nt: TGTGCCAGTAGTCCCCTTCCGGCGGCCTACAATGAGCAGTTCTTC
CDR3aa: CASSPLPAAYNEQFF

d_gene: NA
j_gene: TRBJ1-5
v_gene: TRBV5-6
abundance: few
CDR3nt: TGTGCCAGCAGCCTTAATCCACAGGGCCTCGTGGATCAGCCCCAGCATTTT
CDR3aa: CASSLNPQGLVDQPQHF

d_gene: TRBD2
j_gene: TRBJ2-1
v_gene: TRBV7-9
abundance: once
CDR3nt: TGTGCCAGCAGCTTAGCGCTAGCGGGAACCTACAATGAGCAGTTCTTC
CDR3aa: CASSLALAGTYNEQFF

d_gene: TRBD2
j_gene: TRBJ2-3
v_gene: TRBV6-5
abundance: NA
CDR3nt: TGTGCCAGCAGTTACACGACTAGCGGGAGTACAGATACGCAGTATTTT
CDR3aa: CASSYTTSGSTDTQYF

d_gene: NA
j_gene: TRBJ2-2
v_gene: TRBV6-1
abundance: NA
CDR3nt: TGTGCCACCCTAACCGCCGGGGAGCTGTTTTTT
CDR3aa: CATLTAGELFF

d_gene: NA
j_gene: TRBJ2-1
v_gene: TRBV7-1
abundance: NA
CDR3nt: TGTGCCAGCAGCTTAGTCGTCTCCCACGGTGAGCAGTTCTTC
CDR3aa: CASSLVVSHGEQFF

d_gene: NA
j_gene: TRBJ2-5
v_gene: TRBV5-4
abundance: NA
CDR3nt: TGTGCCAGCAGCCCAGGTGATGGTGGGCAAGAGACCCAGTACTTC
CDR3aa: CASSPGDGGQETQYF